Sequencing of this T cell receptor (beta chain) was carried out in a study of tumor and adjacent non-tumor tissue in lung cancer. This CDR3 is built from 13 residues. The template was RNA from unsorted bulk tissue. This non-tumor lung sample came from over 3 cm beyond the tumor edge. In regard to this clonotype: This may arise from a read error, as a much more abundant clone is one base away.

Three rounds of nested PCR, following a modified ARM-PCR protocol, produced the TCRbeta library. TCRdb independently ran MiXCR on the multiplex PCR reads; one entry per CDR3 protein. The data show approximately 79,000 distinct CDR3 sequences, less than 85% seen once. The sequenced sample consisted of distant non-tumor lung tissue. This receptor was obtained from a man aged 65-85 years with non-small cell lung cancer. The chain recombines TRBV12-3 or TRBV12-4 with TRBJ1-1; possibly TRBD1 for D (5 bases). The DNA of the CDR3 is TGTGCCAGCATGGGACCCCTGAACCCTGAAGCTTTCTTT. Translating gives CASMGPLNPEAFF.